This is a list of T cell receptor beta chains from one sample in a study of T-cell reconstitution after alpha-beta-depleted transplantation in children. TCRdb redid the calling of the PCR reads with MiXCR, one entry per CDR3 protein. The sample has about 440,000 distinct CDR3 sequences; roughly 43% are singletons. The sequenced sample was PBMCs, obtained before TCRalphabeta/CD19-depleted stem cell transplant. The receptors shown here come from a girl between 2 and 10 years old with aplastic anemia, due to receive a stem cell transplant. Both conserved end residues are trimmed from each CDR3. A D gene is named only where the DNA matches it firmly.

d_call v_call cdr3_aa
TRBD2 TRBV5-1 ASSLSGGRYYEQY
TRBD2 TRBV30 AWSASGGQETQY
- TRBV20-1 SARGEVLETQY
- TRBV30 AWSVLPGTRNQPQH
TRBD2 TRBV5-1 ASSLANGGGPDEQF
TRBD2 TRBV30 AWSVGGGRYEQY
- TRBV6-5 ASSSPSGLSKAF
- TRBV7-9 ASSYVGAGQPQH
- TRBV18 ASSPDRQSLLNTEAF
- TRBV29-1 SASSGAEADTQY
TRBD2 TRBV3-1 ASSQELAGGLEQF
- TRBV7-3 ASSTTGPRDTQY
TRBD1 TRBV5-1 ASSPGTGAVNYGYT
- TRBV3-1 ASSQDLRSSYEQY
- TRBV6-1 ASTGNRIMNTEAF